This T cell receptor beta chain was obtained from a study of blood T cell repertoires in COVID-19. Study-level information: Spain, Italy and the United States supplied samples that represented acute and convalescent COVID-19. The analysed material was cDNA or gDNA that came from T cells, B-cell-depleted T cells, or PBMCs.

Per the authors' pipeline: By means of reference gene primer amplification, nucleated cell counts were estimated. Some clones are missing from TCRdb's copy, which holds only in-frame ones; the method was immunoSEQ multiplex PCR. V and J calls and clone size are those listed in that table; D and trimming were worked out from the DNA. The table lists just under 350,000 clones, about 89% of them singletons, with just under 6.5% in the top ten. Seattle participants joined during active infection and were tracked over time. Germline values: CDR1 ENHRY, CDR2 SYGVKD. CDR3 size: 14 residues. V was pared by 3 bases and J by 6 bases, with 15 bases between.

Input material: peripheral blood. The receptor was isolated from a woman between 45 and 60 years old with COVID-19, enrolled during active disease. The chain employs TRBV10-3 and TRBJ2-7, with D unclear. Here the CDR3 DNA reads TGTGCCATCAGTGACAACAGTGGAATCGCCGAGCAGTACTTC. Its protein product is CAISDNSGIAEQYF.